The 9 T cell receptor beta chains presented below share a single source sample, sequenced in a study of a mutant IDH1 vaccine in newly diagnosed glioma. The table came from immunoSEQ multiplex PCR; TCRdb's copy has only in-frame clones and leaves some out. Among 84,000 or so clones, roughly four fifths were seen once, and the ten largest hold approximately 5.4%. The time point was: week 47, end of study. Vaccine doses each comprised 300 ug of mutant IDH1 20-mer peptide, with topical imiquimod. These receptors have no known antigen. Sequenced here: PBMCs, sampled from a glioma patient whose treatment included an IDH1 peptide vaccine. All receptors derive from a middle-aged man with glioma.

The CDR3 loop is CASSPFLWSYEQYF. The CDR3 DNA is TGTGCCAGCAGCCCCTTCCTATGGTCCTACGAGCAGTACTTC. The rearrangement links TRBV9 to TRBJ2-7; D remains unclear. With 4 bases removed from V and 1 base from J, the gap between germline ends came to 12 bases. This CDR3 spans 14 amino acids. The V gene's germline CDR1 is SGDLS and CDR2 YYNGEE.

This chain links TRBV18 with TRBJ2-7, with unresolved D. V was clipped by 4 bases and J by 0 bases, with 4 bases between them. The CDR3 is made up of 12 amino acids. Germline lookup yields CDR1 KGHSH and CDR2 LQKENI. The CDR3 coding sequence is TGTGCCAGCTCACTCAGCTCCTACGAGCAGTACTTC. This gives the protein CASSLSSYEQYF.

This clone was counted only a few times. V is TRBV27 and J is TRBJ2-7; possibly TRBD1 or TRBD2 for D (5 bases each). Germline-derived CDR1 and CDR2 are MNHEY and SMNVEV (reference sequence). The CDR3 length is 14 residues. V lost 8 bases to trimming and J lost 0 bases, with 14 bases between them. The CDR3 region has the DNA TGTGCCAGCGGCCCCGGGACGGTCTCCTACGAGCAGTACTTC. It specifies CASGPGTVSYEQYF.

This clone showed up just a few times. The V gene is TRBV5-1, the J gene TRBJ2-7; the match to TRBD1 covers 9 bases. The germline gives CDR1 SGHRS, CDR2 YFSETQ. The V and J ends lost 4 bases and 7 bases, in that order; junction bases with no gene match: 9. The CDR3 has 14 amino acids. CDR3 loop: CASSRGQGLAEQYF. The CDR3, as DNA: TGCGCCAGCAGCAGGGGACAGGGATTGGCAGAGCAGTACTTC.

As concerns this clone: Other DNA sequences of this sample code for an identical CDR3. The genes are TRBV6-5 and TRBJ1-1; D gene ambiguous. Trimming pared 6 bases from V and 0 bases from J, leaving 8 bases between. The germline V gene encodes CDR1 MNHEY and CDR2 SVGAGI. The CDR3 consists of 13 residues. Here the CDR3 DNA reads TGTGCCAGCAGAGAGACGGTGAACACTGAAGCTTTCTTT. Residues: CASRETVNTEAFF.

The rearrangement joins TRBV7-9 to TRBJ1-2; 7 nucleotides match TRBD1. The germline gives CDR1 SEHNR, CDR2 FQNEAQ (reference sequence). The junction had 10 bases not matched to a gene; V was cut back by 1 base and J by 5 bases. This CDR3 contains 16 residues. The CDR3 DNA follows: TGTGCCAGCAGCTTAGGTCGGGACAGAGTCCGATATGGCTACACCTTC. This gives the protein CASSLGRDRVRYGYTF.

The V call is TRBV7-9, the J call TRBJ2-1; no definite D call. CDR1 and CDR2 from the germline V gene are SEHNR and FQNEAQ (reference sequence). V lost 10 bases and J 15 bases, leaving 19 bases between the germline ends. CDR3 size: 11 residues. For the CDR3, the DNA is TGTGCCACCGGAACTGGGCTGGATACGTTCTTC. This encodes CATGTGLDTFF.

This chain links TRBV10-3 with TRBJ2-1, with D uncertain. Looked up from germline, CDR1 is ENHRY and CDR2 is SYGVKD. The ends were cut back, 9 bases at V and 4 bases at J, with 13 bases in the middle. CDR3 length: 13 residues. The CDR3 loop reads CAINTGGYNEQFF. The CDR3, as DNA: TGTGCCATAAATACGGGTGGGTACAATGAGCAGTTCTTC.

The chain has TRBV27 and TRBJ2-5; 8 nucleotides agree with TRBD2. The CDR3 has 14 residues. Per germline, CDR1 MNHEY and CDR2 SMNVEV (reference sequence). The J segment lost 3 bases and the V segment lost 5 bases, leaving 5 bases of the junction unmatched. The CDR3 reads CASSHNSGEETQYF. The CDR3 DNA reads TGTGCCAGCAGTCACAATAGCGGGGAAGAGACCCAGTACTTC.